This T cell receptor beta chain was documented in a study of blood T cell repertoires in COVID-19. As handled by the study authors: Scientists estimated how many nucleated cells there were by amplifying reference gene primers. Clones were sequenced by immunoSEQ multiplex PCR, and TCRdb holds only the in-frame ones, with some missing. V and J calls and clone size are copied from that table; D and trimming were computed from the DNA. The repertoire has roughly 100,000 clones, 87% of them found once; the top ten carry around 15%. The CDR3 contains 18 residues. Per germline, CDR1 SGHRS and CDR2 YFSETQ. Trimming removed 0 bases from V and 2 bases from J; junction bases left unmatched: 6.

This receptor was identified in a man aged 50 or older with acute or convalescent COVID-19. The sequencing input was peripheral blood. The chain is built from TRBV5-1 and TRBJ2-3; 13 bases line up with TRBD2. Here the CDR3 reads CASSLVGLAGEITDTQYF. CDR3 bases: TGCGCCAGCAGCTTGGTTGGACTAGCGGGAGAAATCACAGATACGCAGTATTTT. Combining the CDR3 with reference TRBV5-1 and TRBJ2-3 gives the whole variable domain KAGVTQTPRYLIKTRGQQVTLSCSPISGHRSVSWYQQTPGQGLQFLFEYFSETQRNKGNFPGRFSGRQFSNSRSEMNVSTLELGDSALYLCASSLVGLAGEITDTQYFGPGTRLTVL.